The 22 T cell receptor beta chains reported below all come from one sample, sequenced in a study of T cells in Graves' hyperthyroidism and ophthalmopathy. Amplified TCR beta CDR3 regions derived from RNA transcripts. HTBI primers were the set used in a first-round RT-PCR of the TCR CDR3. Using its own MiXCR run on the multiplex PCR reads, TCRdb lists one record per CDR3 protein. The sample shows hundreds of thousands of distinct CDR3 sequences, around 15% of them seen only once. Sample: blood. Receptor source: a woman in her forties with Graves' ophthalmopathy.

A few counts support this clonotype. The rearrangement joins TRBV27 to TRBJ1-5; a possible D gene is TRBD1 (5 bases). Trimming cost V 5 bases and J 5 bases, with 22 bases left between them. CDR1 and CDR2 from the germline V gene are MNHEY and SMNVEV (reference sequence). The CDR3 has 17 residues. CDR3 sequence reads: CASSQTYDPWGHQPQHF. CDR3 in DNA: TGTGCCAGCAGTCAAACCTATGACCCATGGGGACATCAGCCCCAGCATTTT.

This clonotype was detected ten times or more. The gene calls are TRBV6-1 and TRBJ1-5, with D maybe TRBD1 (5 bases). CDR1 MNHNS and CDR2 SASEGT come from the germline V gene. Trimming removed 1 base from V and 8 bases from J, with 12 bases in between. The CDR3 has 14 residues. The CDR3 protein is CASSEVGGVKPQHF. CDR3 nucleotide sequence: TGTGCCAGCAGTGAAGTGGGGGGGGTCAAGCCCCAGCATTTT.

Many counts were recorded for this clonotype. The chain couples TRBV29-1 to TRBJ1-1; TRBD1 is a possible D gene (6 bases). V dropped 7 bases and J dropped 8 bases, with 17 bases sitting between them. The CDR3 sequence is 12 residues long. Germline V gene data show CDR1 as SQVTM and CDR2 as ANQGSEA. The CDR3 spells CSASFGTTEAFF. The CDR3 bases are TGCAGCGCCTCTTTCGGGACAACAGAAGCTTTCTTT. Supplemented by reference TRBV29-1 and TRBJ1-1, the full variable domain reads SAVISQKPSRDICQRGTSLTIQCQVDSQVTMMFWYRQQPGQSLTLIATANQGSEATYESGFVIDKFPISRPNLTFSTLTVSNMSPEDSSIYLCSASFGTTEAFFGQGTRLTVV.

The J gene is TRBJ1-3, the V gene TRBV28; a possible D gene is TRBD1 (5 bases). This CDR3 contains 15 residues. CDR1 is MDHEN and CDR2 is SYDVKM in the germline V gene. Trimming removed 7 bases from V and 0 bases from J, with 13 bases in between. CDR3: CASNHRKSSGNTIYF. The CDR3 DNA is TGTGCCAGCAATCACAGGAAGAGCTCTGGAAACACCATATATTTT.

The rearrangement uses TRBV6-1 and TRBJ1-1, with 11 bases aligning to TRBD1. Looked up from germline, CDR1 is MNHNS and CDR2 is SASEGT. With 6 bases clipped from V and 0 bases from J, the junction kept 9 bases outside the gene matches. The CDR3 extends over 17 amino acids. The CDR3 bases are TGTGCCAGCAGGCCGTTCGGGACAGGGGGACTGAACACTGAAGCTTTCTTT. Translation: CASRPFGTGGLNTEAFF.

This clonotype has at least ten counts. The V gene is TRBV10-1, the J gene TRBJ2-7, with 8 bases that match TRBD2. The V and J ends lost 3 bases and 4 bases, in that order; junction bases with no gene match: 5. There are 14 residues in the CDR3. Germline CDR1 and CDR2: WNHNN and SYGVQD (reference sequence). The CDR3 sequence is CASSELAVGYEQYF. The CDR3 nucleotides are TGCGCCAGCAGTGAACTAGCGGTGGGGTACGAGCAGTACTTC.

This clonotype was observed at least ten times. This chain connects TRBV30 to TRBJ1-5; D unclear. V dropped 1 base and J dropped 9 bases, with 7 bases sitting between them. The CDR3 consists of 11 residues. CDR1 GTSNPN and CDR2 SVGIG come from the germline V gene (reference sequence). The CDR3 is CAWSALGPQHF. In nucleotides, the CDR3 is TGTGCCTGGAGTGCCCTTGGGCCCCAGCATTTT.

This clonotype has a count of ten or more. The V call is TRBV4-1, the J call TRBJ1-1; 9 bases line up with TRBD1. Trimming cost V 5 bases and J 5 bases; bases outside gene matches: 12. The length of the CDR3 is 16 residues. Germline loops: CDR1 MGHRA, CDR2 YSYEKL. The CDR3 sequence is CASSSTGTGRSTEAFF. The CDR3 DNA follows: TGCGCCAGCAGCTCCACCGGGACAGGGAGATCGACTGAAGCTTTCTTT.

This clonotype came up many times. The J gene is TRBJ1-2, the V gene TRBV30; D gene uncertain. The CDR3 is made up of 11 amino acids. Germline loops: CDR1 GTSNPN, CDR2 SVGIG (reference sequence). V was cut by 1 base and J by 7 bases, with 7 bases left in between. In DNA form, the CDR3 reads TGTGCCTGGAGTGAGGGAACTGGCTACACCTTC. Translated, it gives CAWSEGTGYTF.

This clonotype has ten or more counts. The J gene is TRBJ2-2, the V gene TRBV12-3 or TRBV12-4, with 7 bases that match TRBD1. This CDR3 contains 14 residues. Trimming cost V 2 bases and J 7 bases; bases outside gene matches: 4. CDR3 residues: CASSLRQGDGELFF. DNA for the CDR3: TGTGCCAGCAGTTTAAGACAGGGCGACGGGGAGCTGTTTTTT.

This clonotype showed up many times. This sequence joins TRBV20-1 and TRBJ1-5, with D possibly being TRBD1 (5 bases). The V and J ends lost 3 bases and 7 bases respectively, with 13 bases between them. CDR3 length equals 13 residues. Germline loops: CDR1 DFQATT, CDR2 SNEGSKA (reference sequence). CDR3 coding DNA: TGCAGTGCTAGTACAGGTTATCTGCAGCCCCAGCATTTT. Its translation: CSASTGYLQPQHF.

This clonotype appeared a few times. The chain carries TRBV28 and TRBJ2-7; TRBD1 matches at 10 bases. The CDR3 consists of 15 residues. CDR1 is MDHEN, CDR2 SYDVKM, per germline. The V gene end was trimmed by 4 bases and the J gene end by 1 base; junction bases not matched to a gene: 4. For the CDR3, the DNA is TGTGCCAGCAGTTCGACAGGGGGCTCATCCTACGAGCAGTACTTC. Translating it yields CASSSTGGSSYEQYF.

This clonotype was found many times. The chain joins TRBV12-3 or TRBV12-4 to TRBJ2-2, with D possibly TRBD2 on 6 matching bases. This CDR3 comprises 15 residues. Trimming cost V 3 bases and J 6 bases, with 14 bases left between them. The CDR3 here is CASSLGLGTAGELFF. Written as DNA, the CDR3 is TGTGCCAGCAGTTTGGGCCTGGGGACTGCCGGGGAGCTGTTTTTT.

This clonotype was seen ten or more times. The chain couples TRBV28 to TRBJ2-7, with D perhaps being TRBD1 or TRBD2 (5 bases each). The germline CDR1 and CDR2 sequences are MDHEN and SYDVKM. The CDR3 is made up of 15 amino acids. V lost 6 bases and J lost 5, with 20 bases in between. The CDR3, as DNA: TGTGCCAGCAGCCCGTTGGGGGTAACCATTCACGAGCAGTACTTC. It codes for CASSPLGVTIHEQYF.

V usage is TRBV4-2 and J usage is TRBJ1-5; TRBD1 agrees at 10 bases. Germline V lookup: CDR1 LGHNA, CDR2 YNFKEQ. Unmatched junction bases numbered 16, after V lost 4 bases and J lost 1 base. The CDR3 is 20 residues long. The CDR3 loop is CASSPVRWDRGTLSNQPQHF. The CDR3 nucleotides read TGTGCCAGCAGCCCCGTACGTTGGGACAGGGGTACACTCAGCAATCAGCCCCAGCATTTT.

This clonotype was picked up many times. This chain links TRBV25-1 with TRBJ2-7; 9 bases agree with TRBD1. Per germline, CDR1 MGHDK and CDR2 SYGVNS. The CDR3 spans 20 residues. V gave up 0 bases and J gave up 6 bases; unmatched junction bases: 21. CDR3 sequence: CASSEYVEGQGGLKSSEQYF. CDR3 bases: TGTGCCAGCAGTGAATACGTCGAGGGACAGGGTGGGCTAAAATCTTCCGAGCAGTACTTC.

The chain couples TRBV2 to TRBJ2-2; TRBD2 matches at 7 bases. The germline V gene has CDR1 SNHLY and CDR2 FYNNEI. The CDR3 has 16 residues. The V gene end was trimmed by 1 base and the J gene end by 4 bases; junction bases not matched to a gene: 6. The CDR3 DNA sequence: TGTGCCAGCAGTGAAGAAGGCGGGAGAGGCACCGGGGAGCTGTTTTTT. Protein sequence: CASSEEGGRGTGELFF.

This clonotype has at least ten counts. The V gene is TRBV11-3, the J gene TRBJ1-1; D gene unclear. The CDR3 runs 15 residues. Per germline, CDR1 SGHNT and CDR2 YENEEA. V dropped 3 bases and J dropped 0 bases, with 11 bases sitting between them. CDR3 nucleotide sequence: TGTGCCAGCAGCTTGGTGGGTAACATGAACACTGAAGCTTTCTTT. The encoded protein is CASSLVGNMNTEAFF.

This clonotype was recorded at least ten times. The rearrangement links TRBV25-1 to TRBJ1-2; 8 bases agree with TRBD1. The germline CDR1 and CDR2 sequences are MGHDK and SYGVNS. This CDR3 has 12 residues. With 6 bases clipped from V and 13 bases from J, the junction kept 10 bases outside the gene matches. CDR3 in DNA: TGTGCCAGCAGCGCCTCTGGACAGGGTATCACCTTC. This codes for CASSASGQGITF.

Many counts were recorded for this clonotype. V usage is TRBV6-1 and J usage is TRBJ2-7, with TRBD1 matching over 7 bases. J lost 4 bases, V lost 8 bases, and 14 bases had no gene match. The length of the CDR3 is 15 residues. CDR1 is MNHNS and CDR2 is SASEGT in the germline V gene. CDR3 nucleotide sequence: TGTGCCAGCCAAACCTCAGGGGGTTCCTTTTACGAGCAGTACTTC. This encodes CASQTSGGSFYEQYF.

This clonotype has just a few counts. The rearrangement uses TRBV6-1 and TRBJ1-4; no clear D. Germline loops: CDR1 MNHNS, CDR2 SASEGT. The CDR3 loop spans 15 amino acids. V was pared by 7 bases and J by 4 bases, with 16 bases between. CDR3 sequence (DNA): TGTGCCAGCATCGGATCTCCCACCGTTAATGAAAAACTGTTTTTT. It translates to CASIGSPTVNEKLFF.

V is TRBV4-3 and J is TRBJ2-5, with TRBD2 matching 9 bases. V trimming: 0 bases; J trimming: 4 bases; junction bases outside the gene matches: 6. Germline V gene data show CDR1 as LGHNA and CDR2 as YSLEER. This CDR3 is 16 amino acids long. This chain's CDR3 is CASSQDGVSGRETQYF. Written as DNA, the CDR3 is TGCGCCAGCAGCCAAGATGGGGTTAGCGGGAGAGAGACCCAGTACTTC.